This T cell receptor (beta chain) was recovered during a study of blood T cell repertoires in COVID-19. Study-level information: T cells, B-cell-depleted T cells, or PBMCs supplied cDNA or gDNA.

In the authors' methods: Estimated nucleated cell counts came from reference gene primer amplification. Profiling relied on immunoSEQ multiplex PCR, and the TCRdb table lists in-frame clones only, not all of them. V, J and clone size were drawn from that table, and D and trimming were deduced from the DNA. The sample records about 230,000 clones, under 90% being singletons. There are 16 residues in the CDR3. V was clipped by 3 bases and J by 4 bases, with 18 bases between them. Germline V gene sequence: CDR1 LNHDA, CDR2 SQIVND (reference sequence). Source material: peripheral blood. The V gene is TRBV19, the J gene TRBJ1-1; D is possibly TRBD1 (5 bases). The source of this sequence is a woman older than 75 with active or convalescent COVID-19. CDR3 loop: CASSMGSRLRGTEAFF. CDR3 DNA: TGTGCCAGTAGTATGGGGTCGAGGTTAAGGGGCACTGAAGCTTTCTTT.